One sample yielded the 22 T cell receptor beta chains listed below, sequenced in a study of T-cell reconstitution after alpha-beta-depleted transplantation in children. Preparation of the TCRbeta library was carried out with unique molecular identifiers. TCRdb processed the PCR reads anew with MiXCR; each CDR3 protein has one entry. In the table there are about 610,000 distinct CDR3 sequences, over 9.5% of which are singletons. The sequencing here drew on PBMCs from the stem cell graft donor, taken from the stem cell graft. These TCRs come from a human donor who donated a stem cell graft to a child with acute myeloid leukemia.

This clonotype was observed a handful of times. The chain is built from TRBV28 and TRBJ2-7; maybe TRBD1 (6 bases). The CDR3 sequence is 14 residues long. V was pared by 2 bases and J by 6 bases, with 14 bases between. Germline lookup yields CDR1 MDHEN and CDR2 SYDVKM. The CDR3 region is CASSLPTGTGEQYF. CDR3 bases: TGTGCCAGCAGTTTACCGACAGGAACGGGCGAGCAGTACTTC.

V and J are TRBV7-8 and TRBJ2-7; perhaps TRBD1 as D (6 bases). The V gene's germline CDR1 is SGHVS and CDR2 FQNEAQ. V gave up 1 base and J gave up 4 bases, with 17 bases separating them. The CDR3 runs 16 residues. The CDR3 is CASSLVQGPLAYEQYF. The CDR3 DNA is TGTGCCAGCAGCTTAGTTCAGGGGCCCCTCGCGTACGAGCAGTACTTC. The full variable domain, completed using reference TRBV7-8 and TRBJ2-7, is GAGVSQSPRYKVAKRGQDVALRCDPISGHVSLFWYQQALGQGPEFLTYFQNEAQLDKSGLPSDRFFAERPEGSVSTLKIQRTQQEDSAVYLCASSLVQGPLAYEQYFGPGTRLTVT.

This clonotype came up many times. The chain couples TRBV6-6 to TRBJ2-2, with unresolved D. Germline CDR1 and CDR2: MNHNY and SVGAGI (reference sequence). The CDR3 is made up of 12 amino acids. The ends were cut back, 3 bases at V and 5 bases at J, with 4 bases in the middle. The CDR3 nucleotides are TGTGCCAGCAGTTATGGTACCGGGGAGCTGTTTTTT. Amino acids: CASSYGTGELFF.

This clonotype was detected a few times. The genes are TRBV10-2 and TRBJ1-1; D is perhaps TRBD1 (6 bases). CDR1 and CDR2 from the germline V gene are WSHSY and SAAADI. The germline V and J ends were trimmed by 3 bases and 5 bases, with 13 bases remaining between them. This CDR3 spans 14 amino acids. CDR3 sequence: CASSEGGVATEAFF. CDR3 nucleotide sequence: TGCGCCAGCAGTGAAGGGGGTGTTGCAACTGAAGCTTTCTTT.

In its sample, this clonotype was seen a few times. The chain is built from TRBV7-2 and TRBJ2-7; unclear D gene. The CDR3 length is 14 residues. With 6 bases removed from V and 1 base from J, the gap between germline ends came to 13 bases. Germline V gives CDR1 SGHTA, CDR2 FQGNSA. The CDR3 loop is CASSSRHGSYEQYF. CDR3 DNA sequence: TGTGCCAGCAGTTCACGACACGGATCCTACGAGCAGTACTTC.

The genes are TRBV20-1 and TRBJ1-3; TRBD1 aligns across 8 bases. J gave up 4 bases and V 0 bases, and 11 bases lay outside the gene matches. Germline-derived CDR1 and CDR2 are DFQATT and SNEGSKA (reference sequence). This CDR3 spans 17 amino acids. The CDR3 sequence: CSARDERTGTAGNTIYF. For the CDR3, the DNA is TGCAGTGCTAGAGATGAAAGGACAGGGACTGCGGGAAACACCATATATTTT.

CDR3 in DNA: TGTGCCATCAGTGGGCGAGGACTGAGCACAGATACGCAGTATTTT. Translating gives CAISGRGLSTDTQYF. V gene TRBV10-3 combines with J gene TRBJ2-3, with D possibly being TRBD2 (5 bases). The CDR3 loop spans 15 amino acids. Germline assignment: CDR1 ENHRY and CDR2 SYGVKD. Between the trimmed V and J ends, which lost 4 bases and 0 bases, there was a span of 11 bases.

This clonotype was recorded a few times. V and J are TRBV4-3 and TRBJ2-7, with a weak D call TRBD1 (6 bases). The CDR3 covers 16 residues. V lost 4 bases and J 2 bases, leaving 18 bases between the germline ends. Germline lookup yields CDR1 LGHNA and CDR2 YSLEER. The CDR3 region is CASSLGDRSVTYEQYF. CDR3 in DNA: TGCGCCAGCAGCCTCGGCGACAGGTCGGTCACCTACGAGCAGTACTTC.

Ten or more counts support this clonotype. The rearrangement links TRBV5-1 to TRBJ2-5; D assignment may be TRBD1 or TRBD2 (5 bases each). The CDR3 consists of 16 residues. V gave up 2 bases and J gave up 1 base, with 15 bases separating them. Looked up from germline, CDR1 is SGHRS and CDR2 is YFSETQ. The CDR3 reads CASSFGGMDGQETQYF. In DNA form, the CDR3 reads TGCGCCAGCAGCTTTGGGGGAATGGACGGCCAAGAGACCCAGTACTTC. The full variable domain, with the rest looked up from reference TRBV5-1 and TRBJ2-5, is KAGVTQTPRYLIKTRGQQVTLSCSPISGHRSVSWYQQTPGQGLQFLFEYFSETQRNKGNFPGRFSGRQFSNSRSEMNVSTLELGDSALYLCASSFGGMDGQETQYFGPGTRLLVL.

This clonotype was picked up many times. The chain combines TRBV15 with TRBJ1-5, with a tentative D call TRBD1 (5 bases). The CDR3 extends over 16 amino acids. Germline loops: CDR1 LNHNV, CDR2 YYDKDF (reference sequence). V lost 0 bases to trimming and J lost 4 bases, with 13 bases between them. CDR3 nucleotides: TGTGCCACCAGCAGAGAGAGGGGTGGAACAAATCAGCCCCAGCATTTT. It specifies CATSRERGGTNQPQHF.

The chain combines TRBV30 with TRBJ1-4, with 8 bases identical to TRBD1. Germline V gene data show CDR1 as GTSNPN and CDR2 as SVGIG (reference sequence). The ends lost 2 bases at V and 3 bases at J; junction bases unmatched: 2. This CDR3 has 14 residues. The CDR3 loop reads CAWSLTGANEKLFF. As DNA, the CDR3 is TGTGCCTGGAGTTTGACAGGGGCTAATGAAAAACTGTTTTTT.

The genes are TRBV6-2 or TRBV6-3 and TRBJ2-2; D is uncertain. The germline V and J ends were trimmed by 2 bases and 4 bases, with 5 bases remaining between them. Germline CDR1 MNHEY, CDR2 SVGEGT. This CDR3 spans 13 amino acids. The CDR3 nucleotides are TGTGCCAGCAGTTACATAGCCACCGGGGAGCTGTTTTTT. This codes for CASSYIATGELFF.

Ten or more counts support this clonotype. The genes are TRBV12-3 or TRBV12-4 and TRBJ1-3; TRBD1 is a possible D gene (5 bases). V was pared by 4 bases and J by 2 bases, with 6 bases between. This CDR3 has 13 residues. The CDR3 coding sequence is TGTGCCAGCAGTTGGGGGGCTGGAAACACCATATATTTT. It is translated as CASSWGAGNTIYF.

The chain carries TRBV7-2 and TRBJ2-3, with D uncertain. Germline assignment: CDR1 SGHTA and CDR2 FQGNSA. The CDR3 totals 13 residues. V was shortened by 5 bases and J by 15 bases, with 21 bases between the two germline ends. The CDR3 region is CASSAQVPNDPYF. DNA of the CDR3: TGTGCCAGCAGCGCCCAAGTCCCGAACGATCCCTATTTT.

The chain couples TRBV6-2 or TRBV6-3 to TRBJ1-1, with a tentative D call TRBD1 (5 bases). CDR1 and CDR2 (germline): MNHEY, SVGEGT. Between the trimmed V and J ends, which lost 7 bases and 1 base, there was a span of 19 bases. CDR3 length equals 16 residues. CDR3 bases: TGTGCCAGCAAGTGGACCTCGGGGGAGAGGAACACTGAAGCTTTCTTT. This sequence encodes CASKWTSGERNTEAFF.

This clonotype showed up just a few times. This chain uses TRBV4-3 with TRBJ1-2; 9 nucleotides line up with TRBD1. The CDR3 spans 12 residues. The junction had 6 bases not matched to a gene; V was cut back by 4 bases and J by 12 bases. Germline CDR1 and CDR2: LGHNA and YSLEER. The CDR3 sequence: CASSPTGGRNTF. DNA for the CDR3: TGCGCCAGCAGCCCCACAGGGGGCAGGAACACCTTC.

This clonotype was counted many times. The chain joins TRBV29-1 to TRBJ2-7; no clear D gene. The CDR3 covers 12 residues. V lost 0 bases and J 1 base, leaving 4 bases between the germline ends. Germline assignment: CDR1 SQVTM and CDR2 ANQGSEA. This CDR3 reads CSVEDWSYEQYF. The CDR3 coding sequence is TGCAGCGTTGAAGATTGGTCCTACGAGCAGTACTTC.

The chain couples TRBV29-1 to TRBJ2-7, with a tentative D call TRBD1 (6 bases). Germline CDR1 and CDR2: SQVTM and ANQGSEA. CDR3 length: 14 amino acids. The germline V and J ends were trimmed by 6 bases and 1 base, with 16 bases remaining between them. The CDR3 loop is CSVSASDRSYEQYF. The CDR3, as DNA: TGCAGCGTCTCAGCCTCGGACAGATCCTACGAGCAGTACTTC.

This clonotype was seen more than once but under ten times. The chain employs TRBV6-2 or TRBV6-3 and TRBJ2-7; tentatively, D is TRBD1 (5 bases). V lost 6 bases and J lost 3, with 15 bases in between. Germline V lookup: CDR1 MNHEY, CDR2 SVGEGT. This CDR3 is built from 14 residues. CDR3 coding DNA: TGTGCCAGCAGCCCCGGTTTGACAGTCTACGAGCAGTACTTC. This encodes CASSPGLTVYEQYF.

A few counts support this clonotype. This rearrangement joins TRBV4-3 to TRBJ2-7; D tentatively fits TRBD1 or TRBD2 (6 bases each). CDR1 and CDR2 from the germline V gene are LGHNA and YSLEER. V was clipped by 0 bases and J by 0 bases, with 15 bases between them. CDR3 length: 17 amino acids. The CDR3 loop reads CASSQEVWRGSSYEQYF. CDR3 sequence (DNA): TGCGCCAGCAGCCAAGAGGTTTGGAGGGGGAGCTCCTACGAGCAGTACTTC.

The chain couples TRBV29-1 to TRBJ2-2, with D possibly being TRBD2 (6 bases). The CDR3 contains 16 residues. Germline V gene data show CDR1 as SQVTM and CDR2 as ANQGSEA. V lost 4 bases to trimming and J lost 7 bases, with 22 bases between them. CDR3: CSVVPLAPEEGGELFF. The CDR3 bases are TGCAGCGTTGTACCCCTAGCGCCCGAGGAAGGCGGGGAGCTGTTTTTT.

This clonotype has only a few counts. V gene TRBV5-5 combines with J gene TRBJ2-5, with 9 bases matching TRBD1. Germline CDR1 is SGHKS and CDR2 is YYEKEE (reference sequence). V trimming: 4 bases; J trimming: 7 bases; junction bases outside the gene matches: 8. The CDR3 consists of 14 residues. DNA of the CDR3: TGTGCCAGCAGCCAACGACAGGGACAGGGGACCCAGTACTTC. It is translated as CASSQRQGQGTQYF.